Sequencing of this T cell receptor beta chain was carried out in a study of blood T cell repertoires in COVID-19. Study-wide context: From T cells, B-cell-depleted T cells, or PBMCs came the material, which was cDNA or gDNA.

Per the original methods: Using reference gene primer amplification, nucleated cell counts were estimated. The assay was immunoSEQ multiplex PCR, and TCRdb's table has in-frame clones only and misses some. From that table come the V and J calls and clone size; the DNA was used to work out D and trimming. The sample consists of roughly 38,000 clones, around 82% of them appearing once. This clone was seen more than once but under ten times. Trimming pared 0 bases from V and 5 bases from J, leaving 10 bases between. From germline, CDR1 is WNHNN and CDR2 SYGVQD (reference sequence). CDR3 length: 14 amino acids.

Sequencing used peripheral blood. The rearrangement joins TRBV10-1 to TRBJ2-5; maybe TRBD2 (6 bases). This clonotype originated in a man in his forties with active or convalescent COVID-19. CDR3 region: CASSESGRRETQYF. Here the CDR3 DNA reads TGCGCCAGCAGTGAGTCAGGGAGGAGGGAGACCCAGTACTTC.